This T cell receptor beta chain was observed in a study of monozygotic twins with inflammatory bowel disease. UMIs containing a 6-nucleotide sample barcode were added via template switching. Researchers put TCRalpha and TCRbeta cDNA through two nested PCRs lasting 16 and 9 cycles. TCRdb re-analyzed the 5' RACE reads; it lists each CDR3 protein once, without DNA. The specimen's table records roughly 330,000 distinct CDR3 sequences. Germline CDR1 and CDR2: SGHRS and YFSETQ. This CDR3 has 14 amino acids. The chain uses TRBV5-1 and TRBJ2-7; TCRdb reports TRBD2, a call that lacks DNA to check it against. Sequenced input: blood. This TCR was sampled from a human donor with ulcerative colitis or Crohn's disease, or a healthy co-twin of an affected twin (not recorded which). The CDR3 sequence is CASSPTTGAYEQYF. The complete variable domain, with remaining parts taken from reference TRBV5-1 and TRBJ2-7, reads KAGVTQTPRYLIKTRGQQVTLSCSPISGHRSVSWYQQTPGQGLQFLFEYFSETQRNKGNFPGRFSGRQFSNSRSEMNVSTLELGDSALYLCASSPTTGAYEQYFGPGTRLTVT.